This T cell receptor (beta chain) was sequenced for a study of CD8 T cells in ankylosing spondylitis. This clonotype was observed at least ten times. TCRdb processed the 5' RACE reads anew with MiXCR; each CDR3 protein has one entry. The sample has some 130,000 distinct CDR3 sequences, more than 5.5% seen once. V lost 3 bases and J 3 bases, leaving 8 bases between the germline ends. This CDR3 contains 12 residues. CDR1 SQVTM and CDR2 ANQGSEA come from the germline V gene. Sequencing was carried out using blood, either unsorted or a sorted T cell fraction (not recorded which). The rearrangement links TRBV29-1 to TRBJ1-1; the D is unclear. The origin of this receptor is a female donor with ankylosing spondylitis or in good health (not recorded which). CDR3 nucleotide sequence: TGCAGCGTTGAGGCCAAATACACTGAAGCTTTCTTT. It codes for CSVEAKYTEAFF.